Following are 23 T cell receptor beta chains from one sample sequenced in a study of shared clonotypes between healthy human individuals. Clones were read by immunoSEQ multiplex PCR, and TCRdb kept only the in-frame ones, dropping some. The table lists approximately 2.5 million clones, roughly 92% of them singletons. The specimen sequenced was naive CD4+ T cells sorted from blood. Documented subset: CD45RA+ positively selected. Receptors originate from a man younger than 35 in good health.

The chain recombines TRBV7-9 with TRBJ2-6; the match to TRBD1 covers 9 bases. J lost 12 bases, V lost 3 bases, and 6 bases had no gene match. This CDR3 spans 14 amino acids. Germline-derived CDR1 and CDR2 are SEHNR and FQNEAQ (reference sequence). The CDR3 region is CASSLGGQGTVLTF. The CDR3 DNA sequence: TGTGCCAGCAGCTTGGGAGGACAGGGGACCGTCCTGACTTTC.

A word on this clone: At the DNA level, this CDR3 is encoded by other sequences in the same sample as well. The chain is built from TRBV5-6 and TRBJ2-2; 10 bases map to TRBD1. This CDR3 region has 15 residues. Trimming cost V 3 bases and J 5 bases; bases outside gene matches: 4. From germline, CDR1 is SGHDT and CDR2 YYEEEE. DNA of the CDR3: TGTGCCAGCAGCTCCGACAGGGGGCTAACCGGGGAGCTGTTTTTT. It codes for CASSSDRGLTGELFF.

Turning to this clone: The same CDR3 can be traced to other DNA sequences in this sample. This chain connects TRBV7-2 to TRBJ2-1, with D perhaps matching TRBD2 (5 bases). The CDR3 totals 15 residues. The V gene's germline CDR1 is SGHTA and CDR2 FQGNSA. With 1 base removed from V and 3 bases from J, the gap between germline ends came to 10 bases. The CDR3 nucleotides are TGTGCCAGCAGCTTAGTTGCGGGCGTCTACAATGAGCAGTTCTTC. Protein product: CASSLVAGVYNEQFF.

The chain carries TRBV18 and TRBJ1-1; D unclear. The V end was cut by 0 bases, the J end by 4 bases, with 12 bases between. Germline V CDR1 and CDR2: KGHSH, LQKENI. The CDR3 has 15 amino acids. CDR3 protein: CASSPPSSLGTEAFF. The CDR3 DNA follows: TGTGCCAGCTCACCACCATCCTCTCTCGGCACTGAAGCTTTCTTT.

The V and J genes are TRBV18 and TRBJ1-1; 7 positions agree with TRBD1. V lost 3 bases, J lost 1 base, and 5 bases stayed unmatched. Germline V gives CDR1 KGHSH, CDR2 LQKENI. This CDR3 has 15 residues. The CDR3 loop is CASSPTTGRNTEAFF. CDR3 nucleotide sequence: TGTGCCAGCTCACCGACGACAGGGCGGAACACTGAAGCTTTCTTT.

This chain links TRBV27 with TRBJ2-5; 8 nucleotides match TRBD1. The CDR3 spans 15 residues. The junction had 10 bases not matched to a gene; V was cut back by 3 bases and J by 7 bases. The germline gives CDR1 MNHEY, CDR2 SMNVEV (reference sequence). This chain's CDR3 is CASSFRQGSGGTQYF. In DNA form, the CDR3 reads TGTGCCAGCAGTTTTAGACAGGGGTCCGGGGGGACCCAGTACTTC.

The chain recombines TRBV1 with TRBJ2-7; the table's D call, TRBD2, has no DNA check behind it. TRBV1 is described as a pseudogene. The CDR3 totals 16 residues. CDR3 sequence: CTSSQDQSGSSYEQYF. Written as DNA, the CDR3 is TGCACCAGCAGCCAAGATCAAAGCGGGAGCTCCTACGAGCAGTACTTC.

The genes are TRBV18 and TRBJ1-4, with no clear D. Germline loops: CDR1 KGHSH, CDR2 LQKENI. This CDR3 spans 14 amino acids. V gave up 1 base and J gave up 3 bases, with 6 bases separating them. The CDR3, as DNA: TGTGCCAGCTCACCACAGCCTTCTAATGAAAAACTGTTTTTT. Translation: CASSPQPSNEKLFF.

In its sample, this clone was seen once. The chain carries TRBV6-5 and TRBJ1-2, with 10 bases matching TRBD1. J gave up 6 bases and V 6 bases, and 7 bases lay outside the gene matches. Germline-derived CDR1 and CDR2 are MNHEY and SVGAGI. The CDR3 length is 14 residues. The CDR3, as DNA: TGTGCCAGCAGGCGGACAGGGGGTCTTGATGGCTACACCTTC. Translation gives CASRRTGGLDGYTF.

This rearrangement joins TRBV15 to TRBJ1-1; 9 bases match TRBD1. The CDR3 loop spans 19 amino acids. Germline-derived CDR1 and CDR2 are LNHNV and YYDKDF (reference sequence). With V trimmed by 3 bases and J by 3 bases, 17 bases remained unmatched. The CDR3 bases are TGTGCCACCAGCAGCGACCGAAAACAGGGGGCCTTTAGGGACACTGAAGCTTTCTTT. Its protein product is CATSSDRKQGAFRDTEAFF.

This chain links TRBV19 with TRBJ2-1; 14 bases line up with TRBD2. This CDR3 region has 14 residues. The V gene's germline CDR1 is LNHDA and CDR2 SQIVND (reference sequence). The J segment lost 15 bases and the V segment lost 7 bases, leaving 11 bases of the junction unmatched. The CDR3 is CASTSPGLAGVLFF. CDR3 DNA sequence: TGTGCCAGTACCTCTCCGGGACTAGCGGGAGTGTTGTTCTTC.

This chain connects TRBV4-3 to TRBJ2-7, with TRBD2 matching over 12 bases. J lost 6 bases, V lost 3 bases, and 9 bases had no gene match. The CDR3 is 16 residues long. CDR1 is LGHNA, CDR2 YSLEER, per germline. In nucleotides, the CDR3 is TGCGCCAGCAGCCAGCGACTAGCGGGAGATGTGTTCGAGCAGTACTTC. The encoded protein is CASSQRLAGDVFEQYF.

Here the CDR3 DNA reads TGCGCCAGCAGCTTGATCCTCGGTGACACTGAAGCTTTCTTT. Its protein is CASSLILGDTEAFF. The chain combines TRBV5-1 with TRBJ1-1, with unresolved D. Germline V lookup: CDR1 SGHRS, CDR2 YFSETQ. The length of the CDR3 is 14 residues. The V end lost 1 base, the J end lost 3 bases, and 10 bases lay between the germline ends.

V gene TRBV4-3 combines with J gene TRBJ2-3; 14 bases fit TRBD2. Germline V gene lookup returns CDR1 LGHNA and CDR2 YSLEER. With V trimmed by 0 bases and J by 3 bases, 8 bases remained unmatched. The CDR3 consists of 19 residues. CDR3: CASSQDLTSGRAGTDTQYF. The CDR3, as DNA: TGCGCCAGCAGCCAAGATCTGACTAGCGGGAGGGCGGGAACAGATACGCAGTATTTT.

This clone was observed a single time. The CDR3 nucleotides read TGTGCCACTCTTTGGGCGAGGGGCACTGAAGCTTTCTTT. As protein: CATLWARGTEAFF. The chain couples TRBV19 to TRBJ1-1; weak D call: TRBD1 (5 bases). CDR1 and CDR2 from the germline V gene are LNHDA and SQIVND (reference sequence). V lost 10 bases and J 4 bases, leaving 16 bases between the germline ends. The CDR3 contains 13 residues.

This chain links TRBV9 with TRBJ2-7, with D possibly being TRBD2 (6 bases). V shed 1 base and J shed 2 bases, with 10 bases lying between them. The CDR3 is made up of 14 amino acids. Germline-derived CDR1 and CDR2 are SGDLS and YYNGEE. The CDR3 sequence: CASSVTGTAYEQYF. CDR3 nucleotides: TGTGCCAGCAGCGTAACCGGGACTGCCTACGAGCAGTACTTC.

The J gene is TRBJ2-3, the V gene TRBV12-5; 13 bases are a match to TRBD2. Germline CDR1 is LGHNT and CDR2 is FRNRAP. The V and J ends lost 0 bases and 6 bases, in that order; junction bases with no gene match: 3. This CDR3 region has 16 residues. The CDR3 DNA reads TGTGCTAGTGGTTTGGTGACGGGACTAGCGGGGGATACGCAGTATTTT. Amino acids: CASGLVTGLAGDTQYF.

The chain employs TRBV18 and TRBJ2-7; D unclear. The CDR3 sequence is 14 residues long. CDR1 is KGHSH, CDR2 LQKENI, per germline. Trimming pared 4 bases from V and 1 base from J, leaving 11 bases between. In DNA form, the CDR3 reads TGTGCCAGCTCACTGAGGACGAATTCCTACGAGCAGTACTTC. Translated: CASSLRTNSYEQYF.

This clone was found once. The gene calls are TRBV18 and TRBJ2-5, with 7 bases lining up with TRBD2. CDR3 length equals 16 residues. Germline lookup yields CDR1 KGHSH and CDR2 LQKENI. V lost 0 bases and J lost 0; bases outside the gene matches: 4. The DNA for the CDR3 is TGTGCCAGCTCACCACCGCCGGGGGGTTACCAAGAGACCCAGTACTTC. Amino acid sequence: CASSPPPGGYQETQYF.

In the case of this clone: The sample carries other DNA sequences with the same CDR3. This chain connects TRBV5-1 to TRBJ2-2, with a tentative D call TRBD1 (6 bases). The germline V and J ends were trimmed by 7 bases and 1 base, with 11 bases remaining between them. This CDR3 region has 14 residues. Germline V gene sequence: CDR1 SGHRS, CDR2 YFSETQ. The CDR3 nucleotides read TGCGCCAGCTCGGTGGGACAGAACACCGGGGAGCTGTTTTTT. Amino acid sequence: CASSVGQNTGELFF.

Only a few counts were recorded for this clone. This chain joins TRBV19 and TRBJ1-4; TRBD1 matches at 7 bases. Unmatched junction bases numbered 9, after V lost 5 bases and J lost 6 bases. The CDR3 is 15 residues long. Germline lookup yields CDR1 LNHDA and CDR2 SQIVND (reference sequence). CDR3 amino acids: CASSGWTGRDEKLFF. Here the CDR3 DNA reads TGTGCCAGTAGTGGTTGGACAGGCCGGGATGAAAAACTGTTTTTT.

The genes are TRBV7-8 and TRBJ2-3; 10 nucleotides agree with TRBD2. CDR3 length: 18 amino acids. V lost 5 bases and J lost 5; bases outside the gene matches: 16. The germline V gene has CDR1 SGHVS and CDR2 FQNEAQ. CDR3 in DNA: TGTGCCAGCAGCCCATCGCAACCCAGACTAGCGGGTGAAGATACGCAGTATTTT. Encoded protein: CASSPSQPRLAGEDTQYF. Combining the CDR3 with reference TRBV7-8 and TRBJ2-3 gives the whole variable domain GAGVSQSPRYKVAKRGQDVALRCDPISGHVSLFWYQQALGQGPEFLTYFQNEAQLDKSGLPSDRFFAERPEGSVSTLKIQRTQQEDSAVYLCASSPSQPRLAGEDTQYFGPGTRLTVL.

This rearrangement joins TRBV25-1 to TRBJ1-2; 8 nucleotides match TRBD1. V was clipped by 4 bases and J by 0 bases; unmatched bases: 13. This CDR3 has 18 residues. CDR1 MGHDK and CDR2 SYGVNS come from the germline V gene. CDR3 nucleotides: TGTGCCAGCAGTGGCCCAGGGGGCGCGGCCCCCTCTAACTATGGCTACACCTTC. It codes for CASSGPGGAAPSNYGYTF.